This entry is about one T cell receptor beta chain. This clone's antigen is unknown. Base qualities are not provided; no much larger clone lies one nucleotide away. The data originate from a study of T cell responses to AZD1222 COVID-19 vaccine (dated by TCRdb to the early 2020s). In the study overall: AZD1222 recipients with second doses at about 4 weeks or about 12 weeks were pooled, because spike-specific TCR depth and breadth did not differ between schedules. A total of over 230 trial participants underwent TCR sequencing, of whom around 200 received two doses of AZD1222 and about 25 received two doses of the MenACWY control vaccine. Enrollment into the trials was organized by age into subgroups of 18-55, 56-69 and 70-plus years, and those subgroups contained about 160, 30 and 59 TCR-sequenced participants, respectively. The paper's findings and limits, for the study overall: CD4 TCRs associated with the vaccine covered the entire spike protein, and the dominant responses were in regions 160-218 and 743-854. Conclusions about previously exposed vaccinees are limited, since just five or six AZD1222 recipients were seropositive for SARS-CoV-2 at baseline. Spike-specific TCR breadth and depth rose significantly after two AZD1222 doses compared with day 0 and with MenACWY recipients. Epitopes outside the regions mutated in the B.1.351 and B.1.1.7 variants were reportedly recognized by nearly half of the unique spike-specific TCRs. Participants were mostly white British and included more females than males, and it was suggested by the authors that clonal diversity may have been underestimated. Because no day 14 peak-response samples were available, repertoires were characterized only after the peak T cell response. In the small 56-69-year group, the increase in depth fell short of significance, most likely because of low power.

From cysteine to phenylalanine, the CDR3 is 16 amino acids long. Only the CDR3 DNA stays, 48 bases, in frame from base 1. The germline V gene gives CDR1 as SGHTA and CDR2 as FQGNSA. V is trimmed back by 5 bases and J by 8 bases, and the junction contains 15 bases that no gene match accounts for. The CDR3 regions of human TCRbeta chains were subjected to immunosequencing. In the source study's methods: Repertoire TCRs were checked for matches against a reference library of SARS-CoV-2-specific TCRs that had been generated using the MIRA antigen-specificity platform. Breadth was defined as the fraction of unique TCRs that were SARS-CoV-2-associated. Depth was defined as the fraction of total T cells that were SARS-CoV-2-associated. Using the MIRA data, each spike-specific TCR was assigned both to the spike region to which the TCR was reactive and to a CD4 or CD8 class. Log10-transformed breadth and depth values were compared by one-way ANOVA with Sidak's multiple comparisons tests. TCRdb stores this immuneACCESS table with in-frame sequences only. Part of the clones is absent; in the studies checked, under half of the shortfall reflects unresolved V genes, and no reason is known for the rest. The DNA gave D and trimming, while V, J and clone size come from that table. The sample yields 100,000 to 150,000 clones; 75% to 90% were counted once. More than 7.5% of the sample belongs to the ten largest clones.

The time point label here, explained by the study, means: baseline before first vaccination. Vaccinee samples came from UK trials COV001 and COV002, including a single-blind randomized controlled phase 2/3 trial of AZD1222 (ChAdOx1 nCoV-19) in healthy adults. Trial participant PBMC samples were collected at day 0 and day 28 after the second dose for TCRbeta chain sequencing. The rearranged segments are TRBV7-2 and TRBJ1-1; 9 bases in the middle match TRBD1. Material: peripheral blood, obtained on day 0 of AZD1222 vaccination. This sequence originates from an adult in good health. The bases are TGTGCCAGCAGCGTAGGACAAACCGGGACAGGGAGCGAAGCTTTCTTT. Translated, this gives CASSVGQTGTGSEAFF.